These T cell receptor beta chains were read from a single sample in a study of monozygotic twins with inflammatory bowel disease. TCRdb re-analyzed the 5' RACE reads; it lists each CDR3 protein once, without DNA. Its table lists around 230,000 distinct CDR3 sequences. The sample comprised blood. The source is a human donor with ulcerative colitis or Crohn's disease, or a healthy co-twin of an affected twin (not recorded which). The CDR3 runs from the conserved cysteine through the conserved F or W.

J gene | V gene | CDR3 protein
TRBJ1-2 | TRBV2 | CASTRAGYGYTF
TRBJ1-6 | TRBV2 | CASSGDGTNSPLHF
TRBJ2-7 | TRBV20-1 | CSARDHYAGNYYEQYF
TRBJ1-5 | TRBV5-8 | CASSLAQGSQPQHF
TRBJ1-1 | TRBV5-6 | CASRLGQANTEAFF
TRBJ1-4 | TRBV28 | CASNEGGVNEKLFF
TRBJ1-6 | TRBV5-4 | CASSRSRDGENSPLHF
TRBJ2-7 | TRBV27 | CASARQGAHEQYF
TRBJ1-1 | TRBV10-3 | CAITARGDTEAFF
TRBJ2-1 | TRBV20-1 | CSARRAGSYNEQFF
TRBJ1-3 | TRBV15 | CATSRTQGARGNTIYF
TRBJ1-1 | TRBV20-1 | CSARRDGNTEAFF
TRBJ1-5 | TRBV6-1 | CASSPLGRDSNQPQHF
TRBJ2-5 | TRBV6-6 | CASRGTSSETQYF
TRBJ2-2 | TRBV6-1 | CASRTSGRKNANTGELFF
TRBJ2-3 | TRBV19 | CAARDSSSTDTQYF
TRBJ1-1 | TRBV6-1 | CASSQLKGGPNTEAFF
TRBJ2-7 | TRBV7-8 | CASSLSGNPTYEQYF
TRBJ1-5 | TRBV24-1 | CATRQGSGQPQHF
TRBJ2-7 | TRBV5-1 | CASSSGGTGFYEQYF
TRBJ1-5 | TRBV4-2 | CASSWDVDNQPQHF
TRBJ1-6 | TRBV7-2 | CASSFRNSPLHF
TRBJ1-3 | TRBV11-2 | CASSLRGGSLHLGNTIYF
TRBJ2-3 | TRBV7-2 | CASSLGTHTDTQYF
TRBJ2-2 | TRBV5-1 | CASSWAGTGELFF
TRBJ1-1 | TRBV6-1 | CASSEVWGSTEAFF
TRBJ1-4 | TRBV12-3/TRBV12-4 | CASSLDRGGANEKLFF
TRBJ2-7 | TRBV11-2 | CASRRSTGSSYEQYF
TRBJ2-1 | TRBV20-1 | CSPSPRTGRGNEQFF
TRBJ2-5 | TRBV5-1 | CASSYERETQYF
TRBJ1-3 | TRBV20-1 | CSATGYGNTIYF
TRBJ1-1 | TRBV6-1 | CASRSPGAEAFF
TRBJ1-5 | TRBV12-3/TRBV12-4 | CASSPLQGDQPQHF
TRBJ1-5 | TRBV2 | CASRYRTGDQPQHF
TRBJ1-2 | TRBV12-3/TRBV12-4 | CASNPQGLNYGYTF
TRBJ1-5 | TRBV7-8 | CASSPLGTVNQPQHF
TRBJ2-7 | TRBV20-1 | CSARGGLEQYF
TRBJ2-7 | TRBV28 | CASSRYGTASYEQYF
TRBJ2-1 | TRBV5-1 | CASSFGLAGSNEQFF
TRBJ2-5 | TRBV29-1 | CSVVSGVETQYF
TRBJ1-2 | TRBV12-3/TRBV12-4 | CASSLGFGYGYTF
TRBJ2-3 | TRBV7-6 | CASSPLGDTQYF
TRBJ1-5 | TRBV7-6 | CASSPGTFDQPQHF
TRBJ1-2 | TRBV12-3/TRBV12-4 | CASSLFRDRGDGYTF
TRBJ1-1 | TRBV4-1 | CASSDRQSMNTEAFF
TRBJ2-7 | TRBV6-5 | CASSSRGTDRYEQYF
TRBJ2-2 | TRBV12-3/TRBV12-4 | CASIASSGGTGELFF
TRBJ2-3 | TRBV10-1 | CASSESYAGLDTQYF